Below, 2 T cell receptor beta chains from the same sample are listed, as sequenced in a study of response to subunit inactivated influenza vaccine. TCRdb re-called the RT-PCR reads with MiXCR, one entry per CDR3 protein. Here the sample spans hundreds of thousands of distinct CDR3 sequences, approximately 18% being singletons. The sample consisted of PBMCs from blood, taken more than 4 days after vaccination. The source of these receptors is a middle-aged man who received an inactivated influenza vaccine.

This clonotype was observed a few times. The V gene is TRBV4-3, the J gene TRBJ2-7, with TRBD1 matching over 7 bases. V dropped 0 bases and J dropped 2; count of bases not matched to a gene: 4. Germline CDR1 is LGHNA and CDR2 is YSLEER. CDR3 length: 15 residues. The CDR3 nucleotides are TGCGCCAGCAGCCAAGAGCAGGGGGAGACCTACGAGCAGTACTTC. It is translated as CASSQEQGETYEQYF.

The V gene is TRBV20-1, the J gene TRBJ2-7; D perhaps matches TRBD1 (7 bases). Germline-derived CDR1 and CDR2 are DFQATT and SNEGSKA (reference sequence). V was trimmed by 0 bases and J by 3 bases, leaving 12 bases between them. The CDR3 runs to 14 residues. CDR3 coding DNA: TGCAGTGCTAGAGAGGCGGGACAGAACTACGAGCAGTACTTC. It specifies CSAREAGQNYEQYF.